This T cell receptor beta chain was sequenced during a study of cytomegalovirus exposure and HLA in healthy donors. Sequencing was performed with immunoSEQ multiplex PCR; in TCRdb, only in-frame clones are kept and a portion is missing. This repertoire shows 150,000 to 200,000 clones, 95% to 96% found once; its top ten account for 0.89%. The CDR3 totals 17 residues. Trimming cost V 0 bases and J 0 bases, with 16 bases left between them. From germline, CDR1 is SGHDT and CDR2 YYEEEE. It was the roughly 110-subject validation cohort, separate from the approximately 680-subject first cohort, to which the donors belonged. This clone was detected only once.

This TCR came from a woman in her late teens or twenties in good health and CMV-seronegative. The specimen sequenced was PBMCs. This chain links TRBV5-6 with TRBJ2-7, with D maybe TRBD1 (5 bases). The CDR3 nucleotides read TGTGCCAGCAGCTTGGGTCCGTCAGGGCCCAGCTCCTACGAGCAGTACTTC. It encodes CASSLGPSGPSSYEQYF.